This entry lists 18 T cell receptor beta chains sequenced from one sample in a study of T cells after yellow fever vaccination (dated by TCRdb to the late 2010s). The library was prepared using 5' RACE. Reads for this sample came from an Illumina HiSeq 2500. TCRdb cleaned the public reads at Q25 with fastp, built clones with MiXCR and kept in-frame beta chains. Rows with one shared CDR3 protein collapse into an entry with the most common genes and DNA. The sample table contains roughly 500,000 distinct CDR3 sequences; only one count was recorded for about a fifth of them. The biggest ten clones account for around an eighth of the sample. What this sample's treatment or condition label stands for: live attenuated yellow fever vaccine strain. Specimen: PBMCs, collected 15 days after the yellow fever booster vaccination. All receptors derive from a man aged 25 to 40 who received the YFV17D yellow fever vaccine.

The chain joins TRBV5-6 to TRBJ2-2; the D is unclear. Trimming took 4 bases from V and 3 from J, leaving 10 bases between them. Per germline, CDR1 SGHDT and CDR2 YYEEEE. The CDR3 contains 14 residues. CDR3 sequence: CASSTDGYTGELFF. The CDR3 coding sequence is TGTGCCAGCAGCACGGATGGGTACACCGGGGAGCTGTTTTTT.

The chain carries TRBV29-1 and TRBJ2-2, with 7 positions matching TRBD1. The CDR3 has 12 residues. The germline gives CDR1 SQVTM, CDR2 ANQGSEA. With 6 bases clipped from V and 6 bases from J, the junction kept 4 bases outside the gene matches. The CDR3 reads CSVVDRAGELFF. The DNA of the CDR3 is TGCAGCGTCGTCGACAGGGCCGGGGAGCTGTTTTTT.

This clonotype showed up just a few times. This chain links TRBV18 with TRBJ2-1; weak D call: TRBD2 (5 bases). Trimming took 6 bases from V and 1 from J, leaving 22 bases between them. Per the germline V gene, CDR1 is KGHSH and CDR2 is LQKENI. The CDR3 loop spans 18 amino acids. DNA for the CDR3: TGTGCCAGCTCCCCCGGCCGTAGGAGGATTACGTCCTACAATGAGCAGTTCTTC. Translation: CASSPGRRRITSYNEQFF.

CDR3 loop: CASSPSPGWKDTQYF. CDR3 coding DNA: TGTGCCAGCAGCCCTAGCCCAGGGTGGAAAGATACGCAGTATTTT. This sequence joins TRBV7-8 and TRBJ2-3; tentatively, D is TRBD1 or TRBD2 (5 bases each). The CDR3 runs 15 residues. Germline CDR1 SGHVS, CDR2 FQNEAQ. V lost 5 bases to trimming and J lost 5 bases, with 17 bases between them. The full variable domain, with the rest looked up from reference TRBV7-8 and TRBJ2-3, is GAGVSQSPRYKVAKRGQDVALRCDPISGHVSLFWYQQALGQGPEFLTYFQNEAQLDKSGLPSDRFFAERPEGSVSTLKIQRTQQEDSAVYLCASSPSPGWKDTQYFGPGTRLTVL.

This clonotype was picked up a small number of times. The chain uses TRBV19 and TRBJ2-1; 8 bases line up with TRBD1. V trimming: 3 bases; J trimming: 4 bases; junction bases outside the gene matches: 8. CDR1 and CDR2 (germline): LNHDA, SQIVND (reference sequence). This CDR3 spans 16 amino acids. The CDR3 protein is CASSIAQGAGYNEQFF. The CDR3 region has the DNA TGTGCCAGTAGTATTGCGCAGGGGGCAGGATACAATGAGCAGTTCTTC.

This chain uses TRBV12-3 or TRBV12-4 with TRBJ2-3, with 9 bases fitting TRBD2. The V gene end was trimmed by 4 bases and the J gene end by 6 bases; junction bases not matched to a gene: 17. This CDR3 is 18 amino acids long. The CDR3 reads CASSSPEGGGRALDTQYF. CDR3 nucleotide sequence: TGTGCCAGCAGTTCCCCCGAGGGGGGCGGGAGGGCCCTGGATACGCAGTATTTT.

This clonotype was observed many times. The chain carries TRBV5-1 and TRBJ2-2; weak D call: TRBD1 (6 bases). Germline V lookup: CDR1 SGHRS, CDR2 YFSETQ. This CDR3 is 14 amino acids long. Trimming left V 4 bases short and J 4 bases short, with 11 bases between. CDR3: CASSLGQRTGELFF. The CDR3 coding sequence is TGCGCCAGCAGCCTAGGACAGCGCACCGGGGAGCTGTTTTTT.

The V gene is TRBV19, the J gene TRBJ1-1; D gene ambiguous. Trimming stripped 3 bases from V and 7 bases from J, with 15 bases between. The CDR3 runs to 14 residues. Germline loops: CDR1 LNHDA, CDR2 SQIVND (reference sequence). CDR3 amino acids: CASSIMMTWGEAFF. CDR3 DNA: TGTGCCAGTAGTATCATGATGACCTGGGGTGAAGCTTTCTTT. Based on the CDR3 plus reference TRBV19 and TRBJ1-1, the full variable domain is DGGITQSPKYLFRKEGQNVTLSCEQNLNHDAMYWYRQDPGQGLRLIYYSQIVNDFQKGDIAEGYSVSREKKESFPLTVTSAQKNPTAFYLCASSIMMTWGEAFFGQGTRLTVV.

The table lists this clonotype with a few counts. The chain combines TRBV30 with TRBJ2-4; 7 nucleotides match TRBD1. The CDR3 is 12 residues long. Germline V gene data show CDR1 as GTSNPN and CDR2 as SVGIG (reference sequence). The V segment lost 5 bases and the J segment 7 bases; nucleotides outside the gene matches: 5. CDR3 protein: CAWGDSWNIQYF. CDR3 DNA: TGTGCCTGGGGGGACAGTTGGAACATTCAGTACTTC.

This sequence joins TRBV7-2 and TRBJ2-5; tentatively, D is TRBD1 or TRBD2 (6 bases each). The CDR3 is made up of 15 amino acids. Germline V gene data show CDR1 as SGHTA and CDR2 as FQGNSA. V was shortened by 4 bases and J by 4 bases, with 16 bases between the two germline ends. In DNA, the CDR3 is TGTGCCAGCAGCTCTGGGGGGCTGGCGACAGAGACCCAGTACTTC. Amino acid sequence: CASSSGGLATETQYF.

This clonotype has just a few counts. CDR3 coding DNA: TGCAGCGCCCTCGTCGGGGCAACTAATGAAAAACTGTTTTTT. As protein: CSALVGATNEKLFF. The chain combines TRBV29-1 with TRBJ1-4; D remains ambiguous. Trimming shortened V by 7 bases and J by 0 bases, and 12 bases separated the two germline ends. The CDR3 spans 14 residues. Looked up from germline, CDR1 is SQVTM and CDR2 is ANQGSEA.

This clonotype was found a few times. The chain has TRBV10-2 and TRBJ2-2; possibly TRBD2 for D (5 bases). Germline loops: CDR1 WSHSY, CDR2 SAAADI. This CDR3 spans 15 amino acids. V was trimmed by 2 bases and J by 5 bases, leaving 12 bases between them. This CDR3 is CASSEAGRRTGELFF. The CDR3, as DNA: TGCGCCAGCAGTGAGGCGGGCCGCCGGACCGGGGAGCTGTTTTTT.

This clonotype came up a few times. The CDR3 nucleotides are TGTGCCAGCAGCGTCTGGACTAGCGGGAGTACTACGCAGTATTTT. Amino acids: CASSVWTSGSTTQYF. This chain uses TRBV7-2 with TRBJ2-3; TRBD2 aligns across 13 bases. The CDR3 covers 15 residues. Germline values: CDR1 SGHTA, CDR2 FQGNSA. V lost 5 bases, J lost 8 bases, and 7 bases stayed unmatched.

This clonotype was seen more than once but under ten times. The V gene is TRBV2, the J gene TRBJ2-7; D possibly corresponds to TRBD1 (6 bases). Per the germline V gene, CDR1 is SNHLY and CDR2 is FYNNEI. The CDR3 covers 14 residues. Trimming shortened V by 10 bases and J by 2 bases, and 18 bases separated the two germline ends. The CDR3 DNA follows: TGTGCCACCCGGCGAGACAGGCCAACCTACGAGCAGTACTTC. Translated, it gives CATRRDRPTYEQYF.

This clonotype was counted only a few times. The chain joins TRBV20-1 to TRBJ2-5; the match to TRBD1 covers 8 bases. Trimming took 3 bases from V and 5 from J; bases not matched to a gene: 5. The CDR3 is 13 residues long. In germline, CDR1 is DFQATT, CDR2 SNEGSKA (reference sequence). The CDR3 protein is CSARRTGKETQYF. The CDR3 DNA reads as TGCAGTGCTAGGAGGACAGGGAAGGAGACCCAGTACTTC.

This clonotype came up many times. The chain carries TRBV6-2 or TRBV6-3 and TRBJ1-1; 8 bases agree with TRBD1. The CDR3 has 15 amino acids. V shed 6 bases and J 4 bases; nucleotides not matched to a gene: 10. Per the germline V gene, CDR1 is MNHEY and CDR2 is SVGEGT. CDR3 in DNA: TGTGCCAGCAGGATGGATCGGACAGGGCCCACTGAAGCTTTCTTT. Its protein product is CASRMDRTGPTEAFF.

This clonotype was counted a few times. V usage is TRBV10-3 and J usage is TRBJ2-5; either TRBD1 or TRBD2 may supply D (5 bases each). Germline CDR1 is ENHRY and CDR2 is SYGVKD. V shed 6 bases and J shed 5 bases, with 13 bases lying between them. This CDR3 comprises 13 residues. The CDR3 DNA is TGTGCCATCAGCCTGGGGGAGAGTGAGACCCAGTACTTC. It codes for CAISLGESETQYF.

The genes are TRBV29-1 and TRBJ2-1; D perhaps matches TRBD2 (5 bases). With 0 bases removed from V and 2 bases from J, the gap between germline ends came to 20 bases. The CDR3 is 18 amino acids. Looked up from germline, CDR1 is SQVTM and CDR2 is ANQGSEA. The CDR3 region has the DNA TGCAGCGTTGAAGACCCGAGGGTGGCGCACCGCACCTACAATGAGCAGTTCTTC. Encoded protein: CSVEDPRVAHRTYNEQFF.